These 25 T cell receptor beta chains came from one sample sequenced in a study of blood T cell repertoires in COVID-19. The data were produced by immunoSEQ multiplex PCR, yet TCRdb's version contains in-frame clones alone and is incomplete. The profile covers fewer than 350,000 clones, with roughly 86% appearing a single time and about 8.6% taken by the ten largest. The sample comprised peripheral blood. These receptors were taken from a man younger than 30 with active or convalescent COVID-19.

The chain combines TRBV12-5 with TRBJ2-2; the match to TRBD1 covers 8 bases. J was trimmed by 3 bases and V by 6 bases; bases with no gene match: 12. The CDR3 is 17 residues long. Germline CDR1 reads LGHNT; CDR2 reads FRNRAP. CDR3 coding DNA: TGTGCTAGTGGGCGTTTTCGGACAGGGAAGGACACCGGGGAGCTGTTTTTT. It codes for CASGRFRTGKDTGELFF. The full variable domain, with the rest looked up from reference TRBV12-5 and TRBJ2-2, is DARVTQTPRHKVTEMGQEVTMRCQPILGHNTVFWYRQTMMQGLELLAYFRNRAPLDDSGMPKDRFSAEMPDATLATLKIQPSEPRDSAVYFCASGRFRTGKDTGELFFGEGSRLTVL.

The chain employs TRBV12-3 or TRBV12-4 and TRBJ2-5, with 8 bases matching TRBD1. The V and J ends lost 5 bases and 5 bases, in that order; junction bases with no gene match: 4. The CDR3 runs to 13 residues. The CDR3 sequence is CASSPTGVETQYF. CDR3 sequence (DNA): TGTGCCAGCAGTCCGACAGGGGTGGAGACCCAGTACTTC.

J is TRBJ1-5 and V is TRBV19; TRBD1 aligns across 10 bases. This CDR3 contains 15 residues. Germline trimming cut 6 bases from V and 4 bases from J; bases unmatched to any gene: 6. Germline V gene lookup returns CDR1 LNHDA and CDR2 SQIVND (reference sequence). The CDR3 region has the DNA TGTGCCAGTAGCCGGGACAGGGGAGGAAATCAGCCCCAGCATTTT. This codes for CASSRDRGGNQPQHF.

The chain has TRBV9 and TRBJ2-3; D is unresolved. Trimming removed 0 bases from V and 4 bases from J, with 9 bases in between. The CDR3 has 14 residues. Germline CDR1 and CDR2: SGDLS and YYNGEE. The CDR3 loop reads CASSVAKPSDTQYF. Written as DNA, the CDR3 is TGTGCCAGCAGCGTAGCCAAGCCGTCAGATACGCAGTATTTT.

This clone was recorded only once. CDR3 nucleotides: TGTGCCAGCAGCCCTAGCGGAACCTTTGAAGCTTTCTTT. It encodes CASSPSGTFEAFF. The gene calls are TRBV27 and TRBJ1-1; D is ambiguous. Per germline, CDR1 MNHEY and CDR2 SMNVEV (reference sequence). This CDR3 is built from 13 residues. V was pared by 6 bases and J by 7 bases, with 15 bases between.

The chain links TRBV9 to TRBJ2-1; 8 nucleotides agree with TRBD2. J was trimmed by 8 bases and V by 8 bases; bases with no gene match: 9. CDR3 length: 13 amino acids. Per the germline V gene, CDR1 is SGDLS and CDR2 is YYNGEE. The CDR3 region has the DNA TGTGCCAGTGATTCGGGGGGGCTCGATGAGCAGTTCTTC. Translated, it gives CASDSGGLDEQFF.

V and J are TRBV5-1 and TRBJ2-1; TRBD1 might be the D (6 bases). Germline lookup yields CDR1 SGHRS and CDR2 YFSETQ. There are 15 residues in the CDR3. Trimming shortened V by 0 bases and J by 7 bases, and 14 bases separated the two germline ends. CDR3 nucleotides: TGCGCCAGCAGCTTGGGAAGACAGGATGGGAATGAGCAGTTCTTC. Residues: CASSLGRQDGNEQFF.

V gene TRBV4-3 combines with J gene TRBJ2-4, with TRBD2 matching 10 bases. Trimming at V came to 3 bases and at J to 9 bases, leaving 11 bases not matched to a gene. CDR1 and CDR2 from the germline V gene are LGHNA and YSLEER. The CDR3 is 16 amino acids. The CDR3 loop is CASSHSLAGGRGIQYF. CDR3 bases: TGCGCCAGCAGCCACTCTTTAGCGGGGGGCCGGGGCATTCAGTACTTC.

The chain employs TRBV7-2 and TRBJ1-2; tentatively, D is TRBD1 (6 bases). The germline V gene encodes CDR1 SGHTA and CDR2 FQGNSA. This CDR3 has 16 amino acids. Trimming cost V 1 base and J 4 bases, with 16 bases left between them. The CDR3 sequence is CASSLVVRRGTYGYTF. CDR3 nucleotide sequence: TGTGCCAGCAGCTTAGTGGTCCGCAGGGGAACCTATGGCTACACCTTC.

The CDR3 protein is CATSRASGQGNEKLFF. The DNA of the CDR3 is TGTGCCACCAGCAGAGCATCGGGACAGGGAAACGAAAAACTGTTTTTT. The genes are TRBV15 and TRBJ1-4, with 9 bases lining up with TRBD1. The CDR3 runs 16 residues. The germline V gene has CDR1 LNHNV and CDR2 YYDKDF (reference sequence). The junction had 8 bases not matched to a gene; V was cut back by 1 base and J by 8 bases.

The chain joins TRBV7-9 to TRBJ2-3; no definite D call. V gave up 1 base and J gave up 2 bases, with 10 bases separating them. The CDR3 covers 15 residues. Germline V gives CDR1 SEHNR, CDR2 FQNEAQ (reference sequence). This CDR3 reads CASSLVHSYTDTQYF. The CDR3 nucleotides read TGTGCCAGCAGCTTAGTCCACAGTTACACAGATACGCAGTATTTT.

The chain has TRBV10-3 and TRBJ2-3, with 9 bases lining up with TRBD1. This CDR3 region has 14 residues. Germline V gene data show CDR1 as ENHRY and CDR2 as SYGVKD. The ends lost 10 bases at V and 1 base at J; junction bases unmatched: 6. Written as DNA, the CDR3 is TGTGCCACCAGGGGGGACAGGGGCACAGATACGCAGTATTTT. Encoded protein: CATRGDRGTDTQYF.

The J gene is TRBJ1-1, the V gene TRBV27, with D possibly being TRBD1 (5 bases). The CDR3 spans 14 residues. Germline V gives CDR1 MNHEY, CDR2 SMNVEV (reference sequence). Trimming took 2 bases from V and 7 from J, leaving 14 bases between them. CDR3 coding DNA: TGTGCCAGCAGTTTAGGCGGGGCGAACGGTGAAGCTTTCTTT. It translates to CASSLGGANGEAFF.

The gene calls are TRBV5-6 and TRBJ1-2, with a tentative D call TRBD1 (5 bases). This CDR3 spans 15 amino acids. The germline V gene encodes CDR1 SGHDT and CDR2 YYEEEE. V lost 4 bases to trimming and J lost 4 bases, with 17 bases between them. The CDR3 sequence: CASSTQGIGGYGYTF. Written as DNA, the CDR3 is TGTGCCAGCAGCACCCAGGGTATCGGTGGCTATGGCTACACCTTC.

The rearrangement uses TRBV11-2 and TRBJ1-5, with TRBD1 matching 8 bases. The CDR3 is 14 residues long. Unmatched junction bases numbered 3, after V lost 6 bases and J lost 2 bases. The germline V gene has CDR1 SGHAT and CDR2 FQNNGV. CDR3 residues: CASSPTGGNQPQHF. The DNA of the CDR3 is TGTGCCAGCAGTCCGACAGGGGGCAATCAGCCCCAGCATTTT. The whole variable domain, filled in from reference TRBV11-2 and TRBJ1-5, reads EAGVAQSPRYKIIEKRQSVAFWCNPISGHATLYWYQQILGQGPKLLIQFQNNGVVDDSQLPKDRFSAERLKGVDSTLKIQPAKLEDSAVYLCASSPTGGNQPQHFGDGTRLSIL.

The V gene is TRBV12-5, the J gene TRBJ1-2; D is uncertain. Per the germline V gene, CDR1 is LGHNT and CDR2 is FRNRAP. Trimming cost V 1 base and J 4 bases, with 16 bases left between them. The CDR3 spans 16 residues. The CDR3 protein is CASGLGPLQRGYGYTF. The CDR3 bases are TGTGCTAGTGGTTTGGGCCCGTTACAGCGGGGCTATGGCTACACCTTC.

The chain combines TRBV29-1 with TRBJ1-1; maybe TRBD1 (6 bases). Germline V CDR1 and CDR2: SQVTM, ANQGSEA. V was cut by 4 bases and J by 3 bases, with 9 bases left in between. This CDR3 comprises 12 residues. CDR3 residues: CSVVGQHTEAFF. In DNA form, the CDR3 reads TGCAGCGTTGTCGGACAGCACACTGAAGCTTTCTTT.

V and J are TRBV2 and TRBJ2-3; 7 bases are shared with TRBD1. Trimming removed 6 bases from V and 8 bases from J; junction bases left unmatched: 8. Germline loops: CDR1 SNHLY, CDR2 FYNNEI. The CDR3 is made up of 13 amino acids. The CDR3 here is CASSEINRGTQYF. CDR3 sequence (DNA): TGTGCCAGCAGCGAGATTAACAGGGGTACGCAGTATTTT.

The gene calls are TRBV7-6 and TRBJ2-1; tentative D call: TRBD2 (6 bases). The germline V gene encodes CDR1 SGHVS and CDR2 FNYEAQ. There are 15 residues in the CDR3. Trimming took 2 bases from V and 4 from J, leaving 12 bases between them. Here the CDR3 DNA reads TGTGCCAGCAGCTTATCCGCGGGGCCTTACAATGAGCAGTTCTTC. Translation: CASSLSAGPYNEQFF.

The rearrangement joins TRBV5-6 to TRBJ2-1; possible D gene TRBD1, 5 bases. CDR3 length: 14 amino acids. The germline V gene encodes CDR1 SGHDT and CDR2 YYEEEE. Deletions cut 1 base from V and 6 bases from J, with 11 bases between. In nucleotides, the CDR3 is TGTGCCAGCAGCTTGCAAGGGGTTGGCAATGAGCAGTTCTTC. Amino acid sequence: CASSLQGVGNEQFF.

V is TRBV25-1 and J is TRBJ2-5, with D perhaps TRBD2 (5 bases). This CDR3 is 15 amino acids long. Germline-derived CDR1 and CDR2 are MGHDK and SYGVNS. V was shortened by 3 bases and J by 10 bases, with 21 bases between the two germline ends. This CDR3 is CASSDPRRLGGDQYF. CDR3 bases: TGTGCCAGCAGTGACCCCAGGCGCCTCGGAGGAGACCAGTACTTC.

The rearrangement joins TRBV12-5 to TRBJ1-1; TRBD1 matches 7 bases. Germline CDR1 is LGHNT and CDR2 is FRNRAP. The CDR3 has 16 amino acids. V lost 2 bases to trimming and J lost 0 bases; unmatched junction nucleotides: 6. The CDR3 DNA follows: TGTGCTAGTGGTTTGTCCCAGGGGGGATTGAACACTGAAGCTTTCTTT. Its translation: CASGLSQGGLNTEAFF.

Turning to this clone: Other DNA sequences in the sample encode the same CDR3. This rearrangement joins TRBV5-1 to TRBJ2-3; no reliable D call. This CDR3 is built from 13 residues. CDR1 and CDR2 from the germline V gene are SGHRS and YFSETQ. V lost 2 bases and J 1 base, leaving 5 bases between the germline ends. The DNA of the CDR3 is TGCGCCAGCAGCTTCCAGGGCACAGATACGCAGTATTTT. This sequence encodes CASSFQGTDTQYF.

The chain uses TRBV7-9 and TRBJ1-2; unclear D gene. This CDR3 is 15 amino acids long. Between the trimmed V and J ends, which lost 4 bases and 7 bases, there was a span of 19 bases. Germline V gene sequence: CDR1 SEHNR, CDR2 FQNEAQ (reference sequence). The CDR3 spells CASSSLRQTMVGYTF. The DNA of the CDR3 is TGTGCCAGCAGCTCGCTGCGGCAAACTATGGTTGGCTACACCTTC.

The genes are TRBV3-1 (or the pseudogene TRBV3-2) and TRBJ2-5, with D uncertain. The CDR3 consists of 11 residues. Between the trimmed V and J ends, which lost 6 bases and 5 bases, there was a span of 7 bases. Germline CDR1 LGHDT, CDR2 YNNKEL (reference sequence). The CDR3 region is CASRFSETQYF. The CDR3 coding sequence is TGTGCCAGCAGGTTCTCCGAGACCCAGTACTTC.